Listed below are T cell receptor beta chains from one sample, sequenced in a study of post-analysis software for immune sequencing data. TCRdb independently ran MiXCR on the PCR reads; one entry per CDR3 protein. The data show some 690,000 distinct CDR3 sequences, 55% to 60% seen once. Sequencing used blood. Source of these receptors: a girl aged 2 to 10 with multiple sclerosis. CDR3s include the opening cysteine and the closing phenylalanine or tryptophan. Fields, in order: V gene, clone size, D gene, J gene, CDR3 protein, CDR3 DNA. The D gene is left open where the match is weak. Clone size is not always given. Where it is, it says once, few, many or a class for expanded clones.

v_gene: TRBV3-1; abundance: few; d_gene: .; j_gene: TRBJ2-1; CDR3aa: CASSLGGASYNEQFF; CDR3nt: TGTGCCAGCAGCCTAGGCGGGGCATCCTACAATGAGCAGTTCTTC
v_gene: TRBV20-1; abundance: .; d_gene: .; j_gene: TRBJ2-3; CDR3aa: CSAVTDETDTQYF; CDR3nt: TGCAGTGCTGTCACGGATGAGACAGATACGCAGTATTTT
v_gene: TRBV5-1; abundance: .; d_gene: .; j_gene: TRBJ1-1; CDR3aa: CASSGWSGTNTEAFF; CDR3nt: TGCGCCAGCAGCGGGTGGTCGGGAACGAACACTGAAGCTTTCTTT
v_gene: TRBV2; abundance: .; d_gene: .; j_gene: TRBJ1-2; CDR3aa: CASETRGLFGYTF; CDR3nt: TGTGCCAGCGAAACCCGGGGGCTCTTCGGCTACACCTTC
v_gene: TRBV10-2; abundance: .; d_gene: TRBD1; j_gene: TRBJ1-2; CDR3aa: CASSETGVNYGYTF; CDR3nt: TGCGCCAGCAGTGAGACAGGGGTCAACTATGGCTACACCTTC
v_gene: TRBV7-2; abundance: .; d_gene: .; j_gene: TRBJ1-4; CDR3aa: CASSLAVRGADEKLFF; CDR3nt: TGTGCCAGCAGCTTAGCGGTCCGGGGGGCGGATGAAAAACTGTTTTTT
v_gene: TRBV29-1; abundance: .; d_gene: .; j_gene: TRBJ1-2; CDR3aa: CSVEGGRASYGYTF; CDR3nt: TGCAGCGTTGAAGGAGGGAGGGCCAGCTATGGCTACACCTTC
v_gene: TRBV4-1; abundance: .; d_gene: .; j_gene: TRBJ1-1; CDR3aa: CASSIQHDTEAFF; CDR3nt: TGCGCCAGCAGCATACAGCATGACACTGAAGCTTTCTTT
v_gene: TRBV29-1; abundance: few; d_gene: .; j_gene: TRBJ1-2; CDR3aa: CSVQWDGYTF; CDR3nt: TGCAGCGTTCAGTGGGATGGCTACACCTTC
v_gene: TRBV6-2/TRBV6-3; abundance: .; d_gene: .; j_gene: TRBJ2-4; CDR3aa: CASSYGGLGNIQYF; CDR3nt: TGTGCCAGCAGTTACGGGGGCCTCGGAAACATTCAGTACTTC
v_gene: TRBV3-1; abundance: .; d_gene: .; j_gene: TRBJ1-1; CDR3aa: CASSQVEGGTEAFF; CDR3nt: TGTGCCAGCAGCCAAGTAGAGGGGGGGACTGAAGCTTTCTTT
v_gene: TRBV5-5; abundance: few; d_gene: TRBD2; j_gene: TRBJ2-7; CDR3aa: CASSSGGRASYEQYF; CDR3nt: TGTGCCAGCAGCTCAGGCGGGAGGGCCTCCTACGAGCAGTACTTC
v_gene: TRBV4-3; abundance: few; d_gene: .; j_gene: TRBJ1-2; CDR3aa: CASSPVGESMWTGYTF; CDR3nt: TGCGCCAGCAGCCCCGTTGGGGAATCAATGTGGACGGGCTACACCTTC
v_gene: TRBV20-1; abundance: .; d_gene: TRBD2; j_gene: TRBJ2-3; CDR3aa: CSASGIQRGALRTDTQYF; CDR3nt: TGCAGTGCTAGCGGTATACAGCGGGGGGCCCTCCGCACAGATACGCAGTATTTT
v_gene: TRBV24-1; abundance: .; d_gene: .; j_gene: TRBJ2-5; CDR3aa: CATSDPTEVPYETQYF; CDR3nt: TGTGCCACCAGTGATCCCACTGAGGTACCCTACGAGACCCAGTACTTC
v_gene: TRBV5-1; abundance: few; d_gene: .; j_gene: TRBJ1-1; CDR3aa: CASSRQTGTGEAFF; CDR3nt: TGCGCCAGCAGCCGTCAAACCGGGACTGGTGAAGCTTTCTTT
v_gene: TRBV20-1; abundance: .; d_gene: TRBD2; j_gene: TRBJ2-5; CDR3aa: CSARSPGTSGAQETQYF; CDR3nt: TGCAGTGCTAGGTCTCCCGGGACTAGCGGGGCCCAAGAGACCCAGTACTTC
v_gene: TRBV7-2; abundance: .; d_gene: .; j_gene: TRBJ1-1; CDR3aa: CAGRGLGYTEAFF; CDR3nt: TGTGCCGGACGCGGGCTGGGATACACTGAAGCTTTCTTT
v_gene: TRBV7-9; abundance: .; d_gene: TRBD1; j_gene: TRBJ2-1; CDR3aa: CASSSDRGGYNEQFF; CDR3nt: TGTGCCAGCAGCTCTGACAGGGGTGGGTACAATGAGCAGTTCTTC
v_gene: TRBV7-3; abundance: few; d_gene: .; j_gene: TRBJ2-3; CDR3aa: CASSSQGSSTDTQYF; CDR3nt: TGTGCCAGTAGTTCCCAGGGATCTAGCACAGATACGCAGTATTTT
v_gene: TRBV5-1; abundance: many; d_gene: .; j_gene: TRBJ2-3; CDR3aa: CASSLAAGTDTQYF; CDR3nt: TGCGCCAGCAGCTTGGCCGCCGGCACAGATACGCAGTATTTT
v_gene: TRBV20-1; abundance: .; d_gene: .; j_gene: TRBJ2-3; CDR3aa: CSARASSSGTDTQYF; CDR3nt: TGCAGTGCTAGAGCATCTAGCTCGGGCACAGATACGCAGTATTTT
v_gene: TRBV6-5; abundance: few; d_gene: .; j_gene: TRBJ2-1; CDR3aa: CASRGEDNEQFF; CDR3nt: TGTGCCAGCAGGGGCGAAGACAATGAGCAGTTCTTC